Below are 12 T cell receptor beta chains sequenced from a single sample in a study of T cell responses to AZD1222 COVID-19 vaccine. Measured with immunoSEQ multiplex PCR; TCRdb has only the in-frame clones, and not every one. The sample consists of fewer than 120,000 clones, 70% to 90% of them appearing once. The sample consisted of peripheral blood, taken on day 0 of AZD1222 vaccination. The receptors derive from an adult in good health.

The V and J genes are TRBV27 and TRBJ1-6; 7 bases are a match to TRBD1. CDR1 is MNHEY, CDR2 SMNVEV, per germline (reference sequence). The CDR3 totals 15 residues. Unmatched junction bases numbered 7, after V lost 4 bases and J lost 7 bases. The CDR3 protein is CASSWDSRGNSPLHF. The DNA for the CDR3 is TGTGCCAGCAGTTGGGACAGCCGGGGGAATTCACCCCTCCACTTT.

The chain employs TRBV28 and TRBJ2-3; 12 bases agree with TRBD2. The V and J ends lost 4 bases and 1 base, in that order; junction bases with no gene match: 3. Looked up from germline, CDR1 is MDHEN and CDR2 is SYDVKM. The CDR3 runs to 16 residues. CDR3 sequence: CASSSGLAGRTDTQYF. CDR3 bases: TGTGCCAGCAGTTCGGGACTAGCGGGCCGCACAGATACGCAGTATTTT.

V is TRBV5-1 and J is TRBJ1-1; 9 nucleotides agree with TRBD1. The CDR3 is 16 amino acids. J gave up 1 base and V 4 bases, and 8 bases lay outside the gene matches. Germline V gives CDR1 SGHRS, CDR2 YFSETQ. The CDR3 DNA reads TGCGCCAGCAGCGGGGAACAGGGGGCTGGGAACACTGAAGCTTTCTTT. It codes for CASSGEQGAGNTEAFF.

The chain joins TRBV28 to TRBJ1-4; 7 nucleotides line up with TRBD1. The junction had 7 bases not matched to a gene; V was cut back by 2 bases and J by 7 bases. The CDR3 loop spans 15 amino acids. The germline V gene has CDR1 MDHEN and CDR2 SYDVKM. The CDR3: CASSLVEGAGEKLFF. Written as DNA, the CDR3 is TGTGCCAGCAGTTTAGTGGAGGGGGCGGGTGAAAAACTGTTTTTT.

The V call is TRBV3-1 (or the pseudogene TRBV3-2), the J call TRBJ1-2, with D tentatively TRBD1 (5 bases). The CDR3 consists of 13 residues. Between the trimmed V and J ends, which lost 0 bases and 5 bases, there was a span of 7 bases. CDR1 is LGHDT, CDR2 YNNKEL, per germline (reference sequence). Here the CDR3 reads CASSQDREYGYTF. The CDR3 nucleotides read TGTGCCAGCAGCCAAGACAGGGAGTATGGCTACACCTTC.

The rearrangement joins TRBV28 to TRBJ2-7; 8 nucleotides align to TRBD2. This CDR3 spans 13 amino acids. CDR1 and CDR2 (germline): MDHEN, SYDVKM. V lost 7 bases to trimming and J lost 3 bases; unmatched junction nucleotides: 5. CDR3 nucleotide sequence: TGTGCCAGCAACCGGGGGGGACTCTACGAGCAGTACTTC. Translation: CASNRGGLYEQYF.

The chain links TRBV5-6 to TRBJ1-4, with 7 nucleotides matching TRBD1. Germline values: CDR1 SGHDT, CDR2 YYEEEE. The CDR3 has 15 residues. The V segment lost 0 bases and the J segment 4 bases; nucleotides outside the gene matches: 3. The chain's CDR3 is CASSLESGGNEKLFF. In nucleotides, the CDR3 is TGTGCCAGCAGCTTGGAGTCAGGGGGTAATGAAAAACTGTTTTTT. Filled out from reference TRBV5-6 and TRBJ1-4, the complete variable domain reads DAGVTQSPTHLIKTRGQQVTLRCSPKSGHDTVSWYQQALGQGPQFIFQYYEEEERQRGNFPDRFSGHQFPNYSSELNVNALLLGDSALYLCASSLESGGNEKLFFGSGTQLSVL.

The V and J genes are TRBV28 and TRBJ1-2, with D tentatively TRBD1 (6 bases). Germline V gives CDR1 MDHEN, CDR2 SYDVKM. V gave up 3 bases and J gave up 2 bases, with 19 bases separating them. The CDR3 has 17 amino acids. DNA for the CDR3: TGTGCCAGCAGTTTCCATGGAGGGGGACGGCCGAACTATGGCTACACCTTC. Its translation is CASSFHGGGRPNYGYTF.

Comments on this clone: Other DNA sequences of this sample code for an identical CDR3. The genes are TRBV5-1 and TRBJ2-7; possible D gene TRBD1, 5 bases. Germline CDR1 is SGHRS and CDR2 is YFSETQ. Trimming took 5 bases from V and 6 from J, leaving 15 bases between them. The CDR3 spans 13 residues. The CDR3 region has the DNA TGCGCCAGCAGATTTAACTCTCAGGGCGAGCAGTACTTC. This codes for CASRFNSQGEQYF.

The table lists this clone with a count of one. The chain employs TRBV11-2 and TRBJ2-3, with 10 nucleotides matching TRBD2. The germline V gene encodes CDR1 SGHAT and CDR2 FQNNGV. The CDR3 contains 16 residues. V lost 1 base, J lost 3 bases, and 4 bases stayed unmatched. CDR3 DNA sequence: TGTGCCAGCAGCTTAGTCGCTAGCGGGAGAACAGATACGCAGTATTTT. Protein product: CASSLVASGRTDTQYF. Full variable domain (outside the CDR3, taken from reference TRBV11-2 and TRBJ2-3): EAGVAQSPRYKIIEKRQSVAFWCNPISGHATLYWYQQILGQGPKLLIQFQNNGVVDDSQLPKDRFSAERLKGVDSTLKIQPAKLEDSAVYLCASSLVASGRTDTQYFGPGTRLTVL.

DNA for the CDR3: TGTGCCAGCAGTACCTATTCGGGACAGGGAGGGTCTGGGGCCAACGTCCTGACTTTC. Its translation: CASSTYSGQGGSGANVLTF. The chain employs TRBV27 and TRBJ2-6, with TRBD1 identical over 9 bases. CDR3 length equals 19 residues. Germline V gene sequence: CDR1 MNHEY, CDR2 SMNVEV (reference sequence). V gave up 5 bases and J gave up 1 base; unmatched junction bases: 12.

The chain employs TRBV10-3 and TRBJ1-6; 8 nucleotides match TRBD1. The CDR3 is 13 residues long. Germline V CDR1 and CDR2: ENHRY, SYGVKD. J was trimmed by 7 bases and V by 11 bases; bases with no gene match: 7. In nucleotides, the CDR3 is TGTGCCGCCTGGACAGGGTGGAATTCACCCCTCCACTTT. This codes for CAAWTGWNSPLHF.